The clone carrying this TCR beta chain showed up just once. This entry belongs to a study of blood T cell repertoires in COVID-19. About the study: Donors in the United States, Italy and Spain gave samples during acute or convalescent COVID-19.

Germline V lookup: CDR1 LNHDA, CDR2 SQIVND (reference sequence). This CDR3 comprises 14 residues. Trimming left V 2 bases short and J 0 bases short, with 5 bases between. Method: immunoSEQ multiplex PCR; TCRdb's copy keeps in-frame clones and lacks some. The sample lists around 240,000 clones, approximately 82% occurring once. Input material: peripheral blood. The chain links TRBV19 to TRBJ2-4, with unresolved D. The sequence was collected from a woman of 80 years or more with acute or convalescent COVID-19. The CDR3 region is CASSIRLAKNIQYF. The CDR3 bases are TGTGCCAGTAGTATACGGTTAGCCAAAAACATTCAGTACTTC.